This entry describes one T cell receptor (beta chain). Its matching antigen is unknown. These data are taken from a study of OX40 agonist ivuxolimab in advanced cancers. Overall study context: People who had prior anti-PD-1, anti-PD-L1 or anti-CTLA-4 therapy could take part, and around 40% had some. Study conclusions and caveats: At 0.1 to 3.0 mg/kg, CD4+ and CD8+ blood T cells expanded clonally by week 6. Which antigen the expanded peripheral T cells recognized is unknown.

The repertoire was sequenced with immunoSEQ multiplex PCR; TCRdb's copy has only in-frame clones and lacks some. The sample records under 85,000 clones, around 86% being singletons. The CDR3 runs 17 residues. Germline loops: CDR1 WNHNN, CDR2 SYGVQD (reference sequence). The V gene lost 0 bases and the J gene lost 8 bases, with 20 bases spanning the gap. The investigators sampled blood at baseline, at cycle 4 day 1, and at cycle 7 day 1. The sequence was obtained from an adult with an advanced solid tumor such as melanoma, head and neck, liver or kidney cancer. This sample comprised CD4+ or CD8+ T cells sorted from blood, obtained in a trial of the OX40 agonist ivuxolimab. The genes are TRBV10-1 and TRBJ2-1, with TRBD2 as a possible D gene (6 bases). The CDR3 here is CASSESGTLWGKDEQFF. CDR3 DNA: TGCGCCAGCAGTGAGTCTGGGACTCTCTGGGGGAAGGATGAGCAGTTCTTC.